This passage covers 8 T cell receptor beta chains from one sample sequenced in a study of OX40 agonist ivuxolimab in advanced cancers. TCRdb's table, derived via immunoSEQ multiplex PCR, lists solely in-frame clones and lacks some. This table has more than 65,000 clones, approximately 90% appearing once. The source was CD4+ or CD8+ T cells sorted from blood, collected in a trial of the OX40 agonist ivuxolimab. The receptors were sampled from an adult with an advanced solid tumor such as melanoma, head and neck, liver or kidney cancer.

J is TRBJ1-1 and V is TRBV5-1; 9 nucleotides align to TRBD1. Trimming at V came to 4 bases and at J to 2 bases, leaving 6 bases not matched to a gene. Per germline, CDR1 SGHRS and CDR2 YFSETQ. The CDR3 runs to 15 residues. This chain's CDR3 is CASSARTGDNTEAFF. CDR3 bases: TGCGCCAGCAGCGCGAGGACAGGGGATAACACTGAAGCTTTCTTT. Full variable domain (rest looked up from reference TRBV5-1 and TRBJ1-1): KAGVTQTPRYLIKTRGQQVTLSCSPISGHRSVSWYQQTPGQGLQFLFEYFSETQRNKGNFPGRFSGRQFSNSRSEMNVSTLELGDSALYLCASSARTGDNTEAFFGQGTRLTVV.

The chain is built from TRBV10-2 and TRBJ1-1, with D tentatively TRBD1 (5 bases). This CDR3 is built from 13 residues. Germline lookup yields CDR1 WSHSY and CDR2 SAAADI. Trimming removed 6 bases from V and 1 base from J, with 9 bases in between. The CDR3 DNA follows: TGCGCCAGCAGACTTGACAGGAACACTGAAGCTTTCTTT. Translating it yields CASRLDRNTEAFF.

This sequence joins TRBV14 and TRBJ1-2; TRBD1 agrees at 10 bases. The CDR3 totals 15 residues. The V and J ends lost 2 bases and 1 base, in that order; junction bases with no gene match: 1. Germline V gene data show CDR1 as SGHDN and CDR2 as FVKESK. DNA for the CDR3: TGTGCCAGCAGCCAAAGGACAGGGGGTAACTATGGCTACACCTTC. Its protein is CASSQRTGGNYGYTF.

This clone came up once. The rearrangement uses TRBV28 and TRBJ1-1; maybe TRBD1 (5 bases). Deletions cut 3 bases from V and 4 bases from J, with 9 bases between. Germline V CDR1 and CDR2: MDHEN, SYDVKM. The CDR3 is 13 amino acids. The CDR3 nucleotides read TGTGCCAGCAGTTTCCTCGGGGCCACTGAAGCTTTCTTT. Its translation: CASSFLGATEAFF. Variable domain in full (rest from reference TRBV28 and TRBJ1-1): DVKVTQSSRYLVKRTGEKVFLECVQDMDHENMFWYRQDPGLGLRLIYFSYDVKMKEKGDIPEGYSVSREKKERFSLILESASTNQTSMYLCASSFLGATEAFFGQGTRLTVV.

This clone appeared once. This chain connects TRBV7-9 to TRBJ2-7; tentative D call: TRBD2 (5 bases). Trimming shortened V by 2 bases and J by 6 bases, and 14 bases separated the two germline ends. The CDR3 sequence is 14 residues long. In germline, CDR1 is SEHNR, CDR2 FQNEAQ (reference sequence). The CDR3 here is CASSLHGETGEQYF. The DNA for the CDR3 is TGTGCCAGCAGCTTACACGGGGAGACGGGCGAGCAGTACTTC. The entire variable domain, with the rest obtained from reference TRBV7-9 and TRBJ2-7, is as follows: DTGVSQNPRHKITKRGQNVTFRCDPISEHNRLYWYRQTLGQGPEFLTYFQNEAQLEKSRLLSDRFSAERPKGSFSTLEIQRTEQGDSAMYLCASSLHGETGEQYFGPGTRLTVT.

This clone was detected only once. The V and J genes are TRBV6-1 and TRBJ2-3; 9 positions agree with TRBD2. The CDR3 totals 15 residues. V lost 6 bases, J lost 4 bases, and 8 bases stayed unmatched. CDR1 MNHNS and CDR2 SASEGT come from the germline V gene. The CDR3 coding sequence is TGTGCCAGCAGGGGGGAGCGGGGGGTGTCAGATACGCAGTATTTT. The encoded protein is CASRGERGVSDTQYF.

This sequence joins TRBV5-1 and TRBJ1-1; TRBD1 matches at 7 bases. The CDR3 consists of 13 residues. Germline V gene lookup returns CDR1 SGHRS and CDR2 YFSETQ. Losses at the gene ends were 5 bases for V and 4 bases for J; bases not matched to a gene: 5. CDR3 sequence (DNA): TGCGCCAGCAGGGGAGGGACAGCCACTGAAGCTTTCTTT. Translating gives CASRGGTATEAFF.

The rearrangement joins TRBV6-1 to TRBJ2-7, with a possible D match to TRBD1 (6 bases). Germline assignment: CDR1 MNHNS and CDR2 SASEGT. This CDR3 contains 13 residues. Trimming took 8 bases from V and 3 from J, leaving 14 bases between them. The CDR3 spells CASRDIGSYEQYF. Written as DNA, the CDR3 is TGTGCCAGCCGGGACATAGGAAGCTACGAGCAGTACTTC.